One and the same sample provided the 20 T cell receptor beta chains below, sequenced in a study of blood T cell repertoires in COVID-19. Profiling relied on immunoSEQ multiplex PCR, and the TCRdb table lists in-frame clones only, not all of them. Altogether 220,000 or so clones are present, approximately 81% being singletons, with the ten largest covering roughly 4.6%. Sequencing input: peripheral blood. These receptors all come from a woman in her fifties or sixties who had recovered from COVID-19.

The chain is built from TRBV27 and TRBJ1-1; D is unresolved. Germline lookup yields CDR1 MNHEY and CDR2 SMNVEV (reference sequence). V was shortened by 2 bases and J by 9 bases, with 10 bases between the two germline ends. The CDR3 runs to 12 residues. The CDR3 is CASSLIRGQAFF. In DNA, the CDR3 is TGTGCCAGCAGTTTAATCCGGGGTCAAGCTTTCTTT.

This clone was recorded once. This sequence joins TRBV27 and TRBJ2-7, with 7 bases identical to TRBD2. There are 14 residues in the CDR3. Germline V CDR1 and CDR2: MNHEY, SMNVEV (reference sequence). V lost 1 base to trimming and J lost 5 bases; unmatched junction nucleotides: 5. The CDR3 DNA reads as TGTGCCAGCAGTTTATGGGCCCGGGGGGACGAGCAGTACTTC. Its translation: CASSLWARGDEQYF.

This sequence joins TRBV9 and TRBJ1-1; D possibly corresponds to TRBD1 (6 bases). Germline-derived CDR1 and CDR2 are SGDLS and YYNGEE. V gave up 1 base and J gave up 6 bases, with 19 bases separating them. The CDR3 contains 16 residues. CDR3 DNA: TGTGCCAGCAGCGTATTGGGGTTGGGACAAAACGCTGAAGCTTTCTTT. Translating it yields CASSVLGLGQNAEAFF. Filled out from reference TRBV9 and TRBJ1-1, the complete variable domain reads DSGVTQTPKHLITATGQRVTLRCSPRSGDLSVYWYQQSLDQGLQFLIQYYNGEERAKGNILERFSAQQFPDLHSELNLSSLELGDSALYFCASSVLGLGQNAEAFFGQGTRLTVV.

This chain uses TRBV7-2 with TRBJ2-1; D unresolved. The CDR3 is 16 residues long. In germline, CDR1 is SGHTA, CDR2 FQGNSA. The V gene lost 5 bases and the J gene lost 0 bases, with 14 bases spanning the gap. The CDR3 nucleotides read TGTGCCAGCAGCCTTAGCTCCTTGGGCTCCTACAATGAGCAGTTCTTC. Its translation: CASSLSSLGSYNEQFF.

A single count supports this clone. The chain uses TRBV4-2 and TRBJ1-6; D is unresolved. The germline V gene has CDR1 LGHNA and CDR2 YNFKEQ. V shed 3 bases and J shed 11 bases, with 11 bases lying between them. The CDR3 extends over 13 amino acids. CDR3 sequence (DNA): TGTGCCAGCAGCCATCTGACATTTCCACCCCTCCACTTT. This codes for CASSHLTFPPLHF.

This chain joins TRBV18 and TRBJ2-1; 10 bases line up with TRBD1. This CDR3 is 14 amino acids long. The V segment lost 2 bases and the J segment 8 bases; nucleotides outside the gene matches: 3. Germline CDR1 reads KGHSH; CDR2 reads LQKENI. DNA of the CDR3: TGTGCCAGCTCACCAAGACAGGGGGCCTATGAGCAGTTCTTC. This gives the protein CASSPRQGAYEQFF. The full variable domain, completed using reference TRBV18 and TRBJ2-1, is NAGVMQNPRHLVRRRGQEARLRCSPMKGHSHVYWYRQLPEEGLKFMVYLQKENIIDESGMPKERFSAEFPKEGPSILRIQQVVRGDSAAYFCASSPRQGAYEQFFGPGTRLTVL.

A remark on this clone: This same CDR3 is encoded by further DNA sequences in the sample. The chain employs TRBV5-1 and TRBJ2-5; D remains unclear. The CDR3 contains 14 residues. Looked up from germline, CDR1 is SGHRS and CDR2 is YFSETQ. Trimming removed 0 bases at V and 0 bases at J, with 6 bases between. In DNA, the CDR3 is TGCGCCAGCAGCTTGGTGCCGGACCAAGAGACCCAGTACTTC. Translating it yields CASSLVPDQETQYF.

The chain links TRBV7-3 to TRBJ1-1; TRBD1 agrees at 7 bases. The CDR3 is made up of 13 amino acids. V trimming: 3 bases; J trimming: 5 bases; junction bases outside the gene matches: 3. Germline V CDR1 and CDR2: SGHTA, FQGTGA. CDR3 sequence: CASSFDRVTEAFF. The CDR3 nucleotides are TGTGCCAGCAGCTTCGACAGGGTGACTGAAGCTTTCTTT.

DNA of the CDR3: TGTGCCAGTAGACACACTAGCGGGGGCCTGAACACCGGGGAGCTGTTTTTT. Protein: CASRHTSGGLNTGELFF. The gene calls are TRBV19 and TRBJ2-2; 11 nucleotides match TRBD2. Trimming cost V 6 bases and J 1 base; bases outside gene matches: 7. The germline CDR1 and CDR2 sequences are LNHDA and SQIVND (reference sequence). The CDR3 is made up of 17 amino acids.

In its sample, this clone was seen once. The chain joins TRBV15 to TRBJ1-4; a weak D match, TRBD1 (5 bases). Trimming removed 3 bases at V and 0 bases at J, with 11 bases between. The germline V gene encodes CDR1 LNHNV and CDR2 YYDKDF (reference sequence). This CDR3 comprises 16 residues. Here the CDR3 DNA reads TGTGCCACCAGCAGGGGGGGGGTTGCAACTAATGAAAAACTGTTTTTT. Protein product: CATSRGGVATNEKLFF. The full variable domain, its missing parts supplied by reference TRBV15 and TRBJ1-4, is DAMVIQNPRYQVTQFGKPVTLSCSQTLNHNVMYWYQQKSSQAPKLLFHYYDKDFNNEADTPDNFQSRRPNTSFCFLDIRSPGLGDTAMYLCATSRGGVATNEKLFFGSGTQLSVL.

The CDR3 loop reads CASSAGQGPGYTF. DNA of the CDR3: TGTGCCAGCAGCGCCGGACAGGGCCCGGGTTACACCTTC. This chain connects TRBV9 to TRBJ1-2; the match to TRBD1 covers 8 bases. V gave up 3 bases and J gave up 11 bases; unmatched junction bases: 9. Germline V CDR1 and CDR2: SGDLS, YYNGEE. This CDR3 spans 13 amino acids.

This rearrangement joins TRBV9 to TRBJ2-5; 7 bases map to TRBD2. The CDR3 totals 16 residues. With V trimmed by 0 bases and J by 5 bases, 10 bases remained unmatched. The germline V gene has CDR1 SGDLS and CDR2 YYNGEE. The CDR3 protein is CASSVGGGLGQETQYF. The CDR3 region has the DNA TGTGCCAGCAGCGTAGGGGGAGGGTTGGGCCAGGAGACCCAGTACTTC.

This clone was seen only a few times. The chain is built from TRBV7-2 and TRBJ2-7; 11 bases are a match to TRBD2. The CDR3 runs to 15 residues. Germline V gives CDR1 SGHTA, CDR2 FQGNSA. The trim removed 5 bases at V and 2 bases at J, leaving 5 bases unmatched. This chain's CDR3 is CASSLGTSGPYEQYF. In DNA, the CDR3 is TGTGCCAGCAGCCTCGGGACTAGCGGTCCCTACGAGCAGTACTTC. The full variable domain, in which reference TRBV7-2 and TRBJ2-7 provide the parts outside the CDR3, is GAGVSQSPSNKVTEKGKDVELRCDPISGHTALYWYRQSLGQGLEFLIYFQGNSAPDKSGLPSDRFSAERTGGSVSTLTIQRTQQEDSAVYLCASSLGTSGPYEQYFGPGTRLTVT.

The V and J genes are TRBV6-2 or TRBV6-3 and TRBJ1-5, with TRBD1 as a possible D gene (6 bases). Trimming removed 4 bases at V and 6 bases at J, with 22 bases between. The CDR3 has 17 amino acids. The germline gives CDR1 MNHEY, CDR2 SVGEGT. Here the CDR3 reads CASSSIGGPRVSQPQHF. The CDR3, as DNA: TGTGCCAGCAGTTCCATCGGGGGGCCCCGGGTGTCTCAGCCCCAGCATTTT.

The chain has TRBV4-2 and TRBJ1-2; the D gene is possibly TRBD1 (5 bases). Germline loops: CDR1 LGHNA, CDR2 YNFKEQ. V was trimmed by 0 bases and J by 4 bases, leaving 12 bases between them. The length of the CDR3 is 15 residues. In DNA form, the CDR3 reads TGTGCCAGCAGCCAAGACTCACAGGAGTCCTATGGCTACACCTTC. This encodes CASSQDSQESYGYTF.

V usage is TRBV5-4 and J usage is TRBJ2-1, with TRBD2 as a possible D gene (6 bases). The germline CDR1 and CDR2 sequences are SGHNT and YYREEE (reference sequence). V lost 0 bases and J lost 6, with 16 bases in between. The length of the CDR3 is 16 residues. CDR3 sequence (DNA): TGTGCCAGCAGCTTGGGACTGAACCTCGGGGGCAATGAGCAGTTCTTC. Translation gives CASSLGLNLGGNEQFF.

V is TRBV13 and J is TRBJ2-3, with D tentatively TRBD2 (6 bases). Germline lookup yields CDR1 PRHDT and CDR2 FYEKMQ (reference sequence). Trimming took 0 bases from V and 0 from J, leaving 7 bases between them. CDR3 size: 15 residues. For the CDR3, the DNA is TGTGCCAGCAGCTTAGGGGCGGGGAGCACAGATACGCAGTATTTT. Protein product: CASSLGAGSTDTQYF. Based on the CDR3 plus reference TRBV13 and TRBJ2-3, the full variable domain is AAGVIQSPRHLIKEKRETATLKCYPIPRHDTVYWYQQGPGQDPQFLISFYEKMQSDKGSIPDRFSAQQFSDYHSELNMSSLELGDSALYFCASSLGAGSTDTQYFGPGTRLTVL.

The chain links TRBV10-3 to TRBJ2-3; 8 bases map to TRBD1. V lost 3 bases, J lost 1 base, and 12 bases stayed unmatched. CDR3 length: 18 residues. The germline gives CDR1 ENHRY, CDR2 SYGVKD. DNA of the CDR3: TGTGCCATCAGTGAATTCTTGAACAGGGGGTCCGGCACAGATACGCAGTATTTT. Its protein product is CAISEFLNRGSGTDTQYF.

This CDR3 is CASSYWSGQGDYEQYF. Here the CDR3 DNA reads TGCGCCAGCAGCTATTGGTCAGGACAGGGGGACTACGAGCAGTACTTC. The chain couples TRBV5-1 to TRBJ2-7, with 10 nucleotides matching TRBD1. V trimming: 3 bases; J trimming: 3 bases; junction bases outside the gene matches: 9. Germline assignment: CDR1 SGHRS and CDR2 YFSETQ. The CDR3 is 16 amino acids.

V usage is TRBV12-5 and J usage is TRBJ1-4; weak D call: TRBD1 (6 bases). The CDR3 totals 14 residues. CDR1 and CDR2 from the germline V gene are LGHNT and FRNRAP. The ends were cut back, 7 bases at V and 5 bases at J, with 14 bases in the middle. CDR3 amino acids: CASAQDSPNEKLFF. The CDR3 coding sequence is TGTGCTAGTGCCCAGGACAGTCCAAATGAAAAACTGTTTTTT.